The sequence of this T cell receptor (beta chain) was determined in a study of T cell repertoires in cytomegalovirus infection. This CDR3 is built from 15 residues. Trimming removed 4 bases at V and 4 bases at J, with 13 bases between. Per the germline V gene, CDR1 is MNHNY and CDR2 is SVGAGI (reference sequence). One entry per CDR3 protein, called by TCRdb with MiXCR from the reads. The sample has roughly 310,000 distinct CDR3 sequences, roughly 15% seen once. The sample taken for sequencing was PBMCs. This chain joins TRBV6-6 and TRBJ2-2; tentatively, D is TRBD2 (6 bases). The receptor's source is a human donor in good health (CMV status not recorded). Some clones in this sample may be carry-over from other donors' samples. The CDR3 protein is CASSFELATTGELFF. CDR3 coding DNA: TGTGCCAGCAGTTTCGAGCTAGCGACCACCGGGGAGCTGTTTTTT.